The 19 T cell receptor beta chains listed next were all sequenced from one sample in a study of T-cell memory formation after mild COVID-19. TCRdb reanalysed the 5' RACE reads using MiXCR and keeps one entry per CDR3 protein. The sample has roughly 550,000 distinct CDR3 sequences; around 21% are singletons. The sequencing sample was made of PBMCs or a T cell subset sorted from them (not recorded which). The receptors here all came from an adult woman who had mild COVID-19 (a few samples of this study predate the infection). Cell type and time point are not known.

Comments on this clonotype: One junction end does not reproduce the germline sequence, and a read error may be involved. This CDR3 is CASSYLKDTDTQYF. The DNA for the CDR3 is TGTGCCAGCAGTTACCTAAAAGACACAGATACGCAGTATTTC. The chain combines TRBV6-5 with TRBJ2-3, with unresolved D. The germline V gene encodes CDR1 MNHEY and CDR2 SVGAGI. CDR3 length: 14 residues.

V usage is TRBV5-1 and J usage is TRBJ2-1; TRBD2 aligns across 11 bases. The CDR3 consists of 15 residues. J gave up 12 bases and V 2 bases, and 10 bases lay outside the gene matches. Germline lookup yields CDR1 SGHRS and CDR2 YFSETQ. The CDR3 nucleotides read TGCGCCAGCAGCTTCGTTAGCGGGGGGGCCGTATCGCAGTTCTTC. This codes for CASSFVSGGAVSQFF.

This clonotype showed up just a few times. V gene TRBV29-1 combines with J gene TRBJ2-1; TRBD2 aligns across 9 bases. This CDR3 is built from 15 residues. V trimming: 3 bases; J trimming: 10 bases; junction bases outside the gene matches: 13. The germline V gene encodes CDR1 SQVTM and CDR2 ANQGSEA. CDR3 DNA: TGCAGCGTTGACGTTGCGGGAGGGCCCCAATTGGAGCAGTTCTTC. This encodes CSVDVAGGPQLEQFF.

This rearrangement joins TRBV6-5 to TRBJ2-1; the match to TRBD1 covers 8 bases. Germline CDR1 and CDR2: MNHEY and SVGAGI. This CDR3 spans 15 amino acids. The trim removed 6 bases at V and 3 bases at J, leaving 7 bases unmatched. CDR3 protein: CASRPTGGLYNEQFF. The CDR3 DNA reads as TGTGCCAGCAGACCCACAGGGGGACTCTACAATGAGCAGTTCTTC.

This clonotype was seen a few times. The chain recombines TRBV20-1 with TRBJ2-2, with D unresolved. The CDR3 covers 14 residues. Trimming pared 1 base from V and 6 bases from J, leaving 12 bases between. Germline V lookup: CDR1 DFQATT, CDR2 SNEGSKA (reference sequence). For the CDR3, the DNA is TGCAGTGCTAGAGGGGATAAGGGTGCCGGGGAGCTGTTTTTT. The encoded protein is CSARGDKGAGELFF.

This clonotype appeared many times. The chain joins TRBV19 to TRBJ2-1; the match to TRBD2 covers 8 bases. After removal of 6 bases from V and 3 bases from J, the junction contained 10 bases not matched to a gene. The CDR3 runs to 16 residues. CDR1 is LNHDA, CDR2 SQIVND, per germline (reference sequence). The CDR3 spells CASRVVAGLSYNEQFF. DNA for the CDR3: TGTGCCAGTAGAGTGGTAGCGGGACTTAGCTACAATGAGCAGTTCTTC.

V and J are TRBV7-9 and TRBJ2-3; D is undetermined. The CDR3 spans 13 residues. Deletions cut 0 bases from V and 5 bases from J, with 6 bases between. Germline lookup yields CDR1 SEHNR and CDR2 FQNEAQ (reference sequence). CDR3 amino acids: CASSLALKDTQYF. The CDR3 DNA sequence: TGTGCCAGCAGCTTAGCGTTGAAAGATACGCAGTATTTT.

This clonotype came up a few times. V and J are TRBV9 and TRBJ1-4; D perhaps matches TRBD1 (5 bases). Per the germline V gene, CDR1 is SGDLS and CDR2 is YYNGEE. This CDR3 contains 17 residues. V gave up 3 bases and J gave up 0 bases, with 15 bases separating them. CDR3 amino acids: CASSAAARDPTNEKLFF. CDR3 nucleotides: TGTGCCAGCAGCGCGGCGGCCCGGGACCCAACTAATGAAAAACTGTTTTTT.

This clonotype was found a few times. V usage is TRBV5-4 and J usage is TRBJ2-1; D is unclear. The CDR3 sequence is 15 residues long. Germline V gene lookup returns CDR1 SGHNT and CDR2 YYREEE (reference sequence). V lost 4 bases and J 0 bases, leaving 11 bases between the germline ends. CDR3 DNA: TGTGCCAGCAGCCCCTCGTATAGCTCCTACAATGAGCAGTTCTTC. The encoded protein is CASSPSYSSYNEQFF.

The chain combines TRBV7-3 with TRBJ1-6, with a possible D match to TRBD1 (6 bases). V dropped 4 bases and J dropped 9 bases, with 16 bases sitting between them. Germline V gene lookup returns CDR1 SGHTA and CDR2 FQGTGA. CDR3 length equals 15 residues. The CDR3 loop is CASSSQGRRSSPLHF. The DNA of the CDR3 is TGTGCCAGCAGCTCGCAGGGGAGGAGAAGTTCACCCCTCCACTTT.

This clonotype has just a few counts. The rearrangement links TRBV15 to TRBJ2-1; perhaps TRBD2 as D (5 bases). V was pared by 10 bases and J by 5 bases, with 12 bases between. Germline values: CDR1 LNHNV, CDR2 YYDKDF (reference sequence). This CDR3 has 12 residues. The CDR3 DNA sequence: TGTGCCATCAAGACTAAGGACAATGAGCAGTTCTTC. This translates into CAIKTKDNEQFF.

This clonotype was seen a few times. The CDR3 is CASSQDPGTPNQPQHF. In DNA form, the CDR3 reads TGCGCCAGCAGCCAAGACCCCGGGACCCCGAATCAGCCCCAGCATTTT. The V gene is TRBV4-1, the J gene TRBJ1-5; weak D call: TRBD1 (5 bases). V lost 0 bases to trimming and J lost 4 bases, with 13 bases between them. The germline V gene has CDR1 MGHRA and CDR2 YSYEKL. CDR3 length equals 16 residues.

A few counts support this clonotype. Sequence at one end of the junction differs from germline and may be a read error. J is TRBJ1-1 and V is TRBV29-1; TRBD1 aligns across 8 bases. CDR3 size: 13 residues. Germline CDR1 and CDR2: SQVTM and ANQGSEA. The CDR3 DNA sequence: TGCAGCGTTTCGGACAGGGCGGGCACTGAAGCCTTCTTT. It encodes CSVSDRAGTEAFF.

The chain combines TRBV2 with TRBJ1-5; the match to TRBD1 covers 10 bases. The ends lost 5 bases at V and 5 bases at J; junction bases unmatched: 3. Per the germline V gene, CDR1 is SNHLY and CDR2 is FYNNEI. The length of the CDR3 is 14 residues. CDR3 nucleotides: TGTGCCAGCAGTCATGGACAGGGGGATCAGCCCCAGCATTTT. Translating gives CASSHGQGDQPQHF.

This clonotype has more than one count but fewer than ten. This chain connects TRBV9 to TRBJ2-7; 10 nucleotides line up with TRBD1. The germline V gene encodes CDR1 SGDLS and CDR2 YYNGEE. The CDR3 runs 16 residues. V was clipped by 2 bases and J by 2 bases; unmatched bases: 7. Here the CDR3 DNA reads TGTGCCAGCAGCGTTAATGCCGGGACAGGGGCCTACGAGCAGTACTTC. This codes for CASSVNAGTGAYEQYF.

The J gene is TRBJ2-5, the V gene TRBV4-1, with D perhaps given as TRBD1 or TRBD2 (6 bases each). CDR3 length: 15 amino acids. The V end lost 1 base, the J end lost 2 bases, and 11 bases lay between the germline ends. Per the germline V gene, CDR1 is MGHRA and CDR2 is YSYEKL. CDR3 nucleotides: TGCGCCAGCAGCCAAGGGGGGGCCAGGCAAGAGACCCAGTACTTC. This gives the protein CASSQGGARQETQYF.

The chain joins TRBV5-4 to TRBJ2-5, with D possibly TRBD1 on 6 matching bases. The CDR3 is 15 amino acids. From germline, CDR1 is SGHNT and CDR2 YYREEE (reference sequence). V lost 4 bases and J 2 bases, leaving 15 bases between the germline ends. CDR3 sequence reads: CASSPGQWEQETQYF. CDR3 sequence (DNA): TGTGCCAGCAGCCCTGGACAGTGGGAGCAAGAGACCCAGTACTTC. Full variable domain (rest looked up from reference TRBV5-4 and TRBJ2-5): ETGVTQSPTHLIKTRGQQVTLRCSSQSGHNTVSWYQQALGQGPQFIFQYYREEENGRGNFPPRFSGLQFPNYSSELNVNALELDDSALYLCASSPGQWEQETQYFGPGTRLLVL.

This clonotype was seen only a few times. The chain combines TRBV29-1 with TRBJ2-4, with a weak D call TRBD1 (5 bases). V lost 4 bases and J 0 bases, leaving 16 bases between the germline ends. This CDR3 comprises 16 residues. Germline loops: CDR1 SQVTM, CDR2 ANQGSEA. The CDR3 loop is CSVVFRAGLAKNIQYF. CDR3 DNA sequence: TGCAGCGTTGTTTTTAGGGCAGGGCTAGCCAAAAACATTCAGTACTTC.

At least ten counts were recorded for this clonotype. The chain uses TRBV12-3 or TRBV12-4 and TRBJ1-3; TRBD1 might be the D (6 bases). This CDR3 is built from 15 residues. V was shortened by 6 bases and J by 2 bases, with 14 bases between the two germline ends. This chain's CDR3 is CASRLRGGTGNTIYF. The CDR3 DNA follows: TGTGCCAGCAGACTCCGAGGGGGGACTGGAAACACCATATATTTT.